The 11 T cell receptor beta chains below come from one sample, sequenced in a study of T cells in Graves' hyperthyroidism and ophthalmopathy. Amplified regions were TCR beta CDR3 sequences from RNA transcripts. The study used the HTBI primer set for a first-round RT-PCR of the TCR CDR3. MiXCR, applied by TCRdb to the multiplex PCR reads, yields one record per CDR3 protein. Of about half a million distinct CDR3 sequences in the sample, approximately 25% were seen once. The sequenced material came from blood. The receptor source for this set is a woman in her 30s with Graves' ophthalmopathy.

V gene TRBV20-1 combines with J gene TRBJ1-6; weak D call: TRBD1 (6 bases). The V gene's germline CDR1 is DFQATT and CDR2 SNEGSKA (reference sequence). The ends were cut back, 0 bases at V and 1 base at J, with 13 bases in the middle. This CDR3 is 17 amino acids long. CDR3 DNA: TGCAGTGCTAGAGATCGGACAGTAGGGTCCTATAATTCACCCCTCCACTTT. As protein: CSARDRTVGSYNSPLHF.

This clonotype was picked up many times. This chain joins TRBV10-3 and TRBJ1-1; D gene unclear. This CDR3 contains 14 residues. The V and J ends lost 0 bases and 3 bases respectively, with 8 bases between them. Germline assignment: CDR1 ENHRY and CDR2 SYGVKD. CDR3 protein: CAISESNLDTEAFF. The CDR3 DNA reads TGTGCCATCAGTGAGTCAAACTTAGACACTGAAGCTTTCTTT.

This clonotype was counted many times. J is TRBJ2-7 and V is TRBV27, with D tentatively TRBD1 or TRBD2 (5 bases each). CDR3 length: 14 residues. In germline, CDR1 is MNHEY, CDR2 SMNVEV (reference sequence). Trimming took 6 bases from V and 4 from J, leaving 16 bases between them. CDR3 sequence: CASSSGTTLYEQYF. The CDR3 DNA reads as TGTGCCAGCAGCTCCGGGACGACCCTGTACGAGCAGTACTTC.

Here the CDR3 reads CAISDGDRAVGANVLTF. The CDR3 region has the DNA TGTGCCATCAGTGACGGGGACAGGGCAGTCGGGGCCAACGTCCTGACTTTC. The rearrangement links TRBV10-3 to TRBJ2-6; 9 bases are a match to TRBD1. V was clipped by 3 bases and J by 4 bases; unmatched bases: 7. Germline CDR1 is ENHRY and CDR2 is SYGVKD. The length of the CDR3 is 17 residues.

This clonotype has just one count. V usage is TRBV2 and J usage is TRBJ1-2; D is ambiguous. Germline CDR1 and CDR2: SNHLY and FYNNEI. Trimming left V 5 bases short and J 8 bases short, with 15 bases between. The CDR3 is 13 residues long. The CDR3 region is CASSTTRPEGYTF. The CDR3 nucleotides read TGTGCCAGCAGTACAACCAGGCCGGAGGGCTACACCTTC.

This clonotype showed up many times. The J gene is TRBJ1-1, the V gene TRBV7-8; D remains unclear. The germline gives CDR1 SGHVS, CDR2 FQNEAQ. The CDR3 loop spans 14 amino acids. V dropped 4 bases and J dropped 0 bases, with 9 bases sitting between them. The CDR3 DNA reads TGTGCCAGCAGCTCCGCAACCATGAACACTGAAGCTTTCTTT. Encoded protein: CASSSATMNTEAFF.

Ten or more counts support this clonotype. V usage is TRBV18 and J usage is TRBJ1-1; D is unclear. CDR1 is KGHSH and CDR2 is LQKENI in the germline V gene. Trimming removed 5 bases at V and 3 bases at J, with 13 bases between. The CDR3 has 14 residues. This CDR3 reads CASSALGRDTEAFF. In nucleotides, the CDR3 is TGTGCCAGCTCAGCCTTGGGTAGGGACACTGAAGCTTTCTTT.

This clonotype was recorded many times. This rearrangement joins TRBV6-5 to TRBJ1-6; 8 nucleotides line up with TRBD1. Trimming cost V 2 bases and J 8 bases; bases outside gene matches: 5. The CDR3 contains 15 residues. Germline CDR1 reads MNHEY; CDR2 reads SVGAGI. This CDR3 is CASSYGPGQDSPLHF. The CDR3 bases are TGTGCCAGCAGTTACGGACCGGGACAGGATTCACCCCTCCACTTT.

The sample holds many counts of this clonotype. The rearrangement joins TRBV19 to TRBJ1-1; the match to TRBD1 covers 7 bases. Germline CDR1 and CDR2: LNHDA and SQIVND (reference sequence). The CDR3 is made up of 16 amino acids. After removal of 5 bases from V and 1 base from J, the junction contained 10 bases not matched to a gene. The CDR3, as DNA: TGTGCCAGTAGTTCCGGGACAGAAGACTGGAACACTGAAGCTTTCTTT. Protein product: CASSSGTEDWNTEAFF.

This clonotype was counted many times. The chain carries TRBV30 and TRBJ1-2, with TRBD1 matching 8 bases. Per the germline V gene, CDR1 is GTSNPN and CDR2 is SVGIG (reference sequence). The CDR3 length is 13 residues. The V and J ends lost 2 bases and 8 bases, in that order; junction bases with no gene match: 7. The chain's CDR3 is CAWSNRGVWGYTF. The CDR3 region has the DNA TGTGCCTGGAGTAACAGGGGGGTGTGGGGCTACACCTTC.

V gene TRBV12-3 or TRBV12-4 combines with J gene TRBJ1-1, with TRBD1 identical over 8 bases. Trimming took 5 bases from V and 0 from J; bases not matched to a gene: 8. The CDR3 runs to 16 residues. This CDR3 reads CASSPSRQGLNTEAFF. The CDR3 bases are TGTGCCAGCAGTCCCTCCCGACAGGGGTTGAACACTGAAGCTTTCTTT.